Listed here are 25 T cell receptor beta chains from one sample, sequenced in a study of cytomegalovirus exposure and HLA in healthy donors. Primers for the PCR totalled 60 Vbeta and 13 Jbeta. The assay was immunoSEQ multiplex PCR, and TCRdb's table has in-frame clones only and misses some. Among some 150,000 clones listed, 70% to 80% were seen once. Sequenced material: PBMCs. The receptors come from a man aged 55 to 70 in good health and CMV-seronegative.

A single count supports this clone. The rearrangement uses TRBV7-3 and TRBJ2-2, with TRBD1 identical over 7 bases. Germline V gene lookup returns CDR1 SGHTA and CDR2 FQGTGA. J was trimmed by 0 bases and V by 5 bases; bases with no gene match: 6. CDR3 size: 16 residues. In nucleotides, the CDR3 is TGTGCCAGCAGCGCGACAGGGTTCGCGAACACCGGGGAGCTGTTTTTT. This gives the protein CASSATGFANTGELFF.

V is TRBV28 and J is TRBJ1-1, with D possibly matching TRBD1 (6 bases). Germline V gives CDR1 MDHEN, CDR2 SYDVKM. Trimming stripped 6 bases from V and 4 bases from J, with 9 bases between. This CDR3 region has 12 residues. CDR3 in amino acids: CASSTRGTEAFF. CDR3 DNA: TGTGCCAGCAGCACCAGGGGCACTGAAGCTTTCTTT.

V is TRBV27 and J is TRBJ2-3, with D uncertain. CDR1 is MNHEY and CDR2 is SMNVEV in the germline V gene (reference sequence). With 3 bases removed from V and 1 base from J, the gap between germline ends came to 17 bases. There are 17 residues in the CDR3. CDR3: CASSFLPTLRRTDTQYF. Written as DNA, the CDR3 is TGTGCCAGCAGTTTCCTCCCGACTTTGCGGCGCACAGATACGCAGTATTTT.

The V gene is TRBV7-2, the J gene TRBJ2-2, with 10 bases identical to TRBD1. This CDR3 has 16 amino acids. Germline lookup yields CDR1 SGHTA and CDR2 FQGNSA. The V and J ends lost 5 bases and 4 bases, in that order; junction bases with no gene match: 7. The chain's CDR3 is CASSLRQGAGTGELFF. In DNA, the CDR3 is TGTGCCAGCAGCCTCCGACAGGGGGCAGGCACCGGGGAGCTGTTTTTT.

In regard to this clone: Other DNA sequences in the sample encode the same CDR3. The J gene is TRBJ2-5, the V gene TRBV10-2; D is possibly TRBD2 (6 bases). The length of the CDR3 is 13 residues. Germline loops: CDR1 WSHSY, CDR2 SAAADI. Between the trimmed V and J ends, which lost 5 bases and 2 bases, there was a span of 9 bases. The CDR3 coding sequence is TGCGCCAGCAGTTGGGGGGTACAAGAGACCCAGTACTTC. Residues: CASSWGVQETQYF.

This chain uses TRBV11-3 with TRBJ1-1, with TRBD1 identical over 9 bases. Trimming cost V 4 bases and J 6 bases; bases outside gene matches: 3. CDR1 is SGHNT, CDR2 YENEEA, per germline. This CDR3 comprises 13 residues. The CDR3 is CASSYGDRAEAFF. For the CDR3, the DNA is TGTGCCAGCAGCTACGGGGACAGGGCTGAAGCTTTCTTT.

With regard to this clone: The junction departs from the called germline gene at one end, perhaps through a read error. This sequence joins TRBV7-9 and TRBJ1-1, with 11 positions matching TRBD1. The CDR3 contains 18 residues. CDR1 SEHNR and CDR2 FQNEAQ come from the germline V gene (reference sequence). CDR3 DNA: TGTTCCAGCAGCTTCTCAGGACAGGGGGCGGAGATGAACACTGAAGCTTTCTTT. This codes for CSSSFSGQGAEMNTEAFF.

The rearrangement uses TRBV9 and TRBJ2-5; the D is unclear. Germline assignment: CDR1 SGDLS and CDR2 YYNGEE. The length of the CDR3 is 12 residues. The germline V and J ends were trimmed by 4 bases and 2 bases, with 6 bases remaining between them. CDR3: CASSPSQETQYF. CDR3 nucleotide sequence: TGTGCCAGCAGCCCCAGTCAAGAGACCCAGTACTTC.

V and J are TRBV11-2 and TRBJ2-3; D possibly corresponds to TRBD1 (7 bases). This CDR3 comprises 17 residues. Germline V gives CDR1 SGHAT, CDR2 FQNNGV. The V end lost 2 bases, the J end lost 0 bases, and 15 bases lay between the germline ends. In DNA, the CDR3 is TGTGCCAGCAGCTTAATAGGAGGGGGCAAGAGCACAGATACGCAGTATTTT. It specifies CASSLIGGGKSTDTQYF.

This clone was picked up one time. V usage is TRBV5-1 and J usage is TRBJ2-1, with 7 bases matching TRBD1. This CDR3 comprises 15 residues. Germline CDR1 SGHRS, CDR2 YFSETQ. The V and J ends lost 0 bases and 8 bases, in that order; junction bases with no gene match: 8. CDR3 sequence (DNA): TGCGCCAGCAGCTTGGGACAGGGATATTTAGATGAGCAGTTCTTC. This encodes CASSLGQGYLDEQFF.

The chain carries TRBV5-1 and TRBJ2-5; TRBD2 agrees at 10 bases. Germline lookup yields CDR1 SGHRS and CDR2 YFSETQ. Losses at the gene ends were 4 bases for V and 9 bases for J; bases not matched to a gene: 9. The length of the CDR3 is 14 residues. The CDR3 bases are TGCGCCAGCAGCCCTGAAAATAGCGGGAGGTCCCAGTACTTC. Residues: CASSPENSGRSQYF.

In nucleotides, the CDR3 is TGTGCCAGCAGCTTAGGACTAGCGGGGGCGAGCTCCTACAATGAGCAGTTCTTC. Translation gives CASSLGLAGASSYNEQFF. The genes are TRBV5-6 and TRBJ2-1; TRBD2 matches 13 bases. CDR1 is SGHDT and CDR2 is YYEEEE in the germline V gene. V was clipped by 2 bases and J by 0 bases; unmatched bases: 5. This CDR3 comprises 18 residues.

This clone was seen only once. V gene TRBV9 combines with J gene TRBJ2-3, with 11 bases that match TRBD2. The CDR3 has 16 amino acids. Germline V CDR1 and CDR2: SGDLS, YYNGEE. V dropped 0 bases and J dropped 4; count of bases not matched to a gene: 4. In nucleotides, the CDR3 is TGTGCCAGCAGCGTAGGTAATAGCGGGGGGGCAGATACGCAGTATTTT. As protein: CASSVGNSGGADTQYF.

The rearrangement uses TRBV30 and TRBJ1-5; 10 nucleotides line up with TRBD1. Germline V CDR1 and CDR2: GTSNPN, SVGIG (reference sequence). The CDR3 contains 16 residues. J was trimmed by 2 bases and V by 5 bases; bases with no gene match: 9. The DNA of the CDR3 is TGTGCCTGGGCCAGGTCCGGGACAGGGGGCAATCAGCCCCAGCATTTT. Translated, it gives CAWARSGTGGNQPQHF.

The chain links TRBV6-1 to TRBJ2-7, with D maybe TRBD1 (5 bases). The CDR3 is made up of 13 amino acids. Trimming stripped 3 bases from V and 2 bases from J, with 8 bases between. Per the germline V gene, CDR1 is MNHNS and CDR2 is SASEGT. The CDR3 coding sequence is TGTGCCAGCAGTGATGACAGCCCCTACGAGCAGTACTTC. Amino acids: CASSDDSPYEQYF.

This sequence joins TRBV27 and TRBJ1-2; the match to TRBD1 covers 7 bases. V lost 4 bases, J lost 2 bases, and 1 base stayed unmatched. Per germline, CDR1 MNHEY and CDR2 SMNVEV (reference sequence). This CDR3 is built from 13 residues. CDR3 residues: CASSWDRNYGYTF. The CDR3 region has the DNA TGTGCCAGCAGTTGGGACAGAAACTATGGCTACACCTTC.

This chain uses TRBV19 with TRBJ2-1; 10 bases map to TRBD1. The CDR3 has 16 amino acids. Trimming cost V 7 bases and J 7 bases; bases outside gene matches: 13. Per germline, CDR1 LNHDA and CDR2 SQIVND (reference sequence). CDR3 coding DNA: TGTGCCAGTATCGACTCCGGGACAGGGGATTGGAATGAGCAGTTCTTC. Translating it yields CASIDSGTGDWNEQFF.

V and J are TRBV5-1 and TRBJ2-3; D is unresolved. This CDR3 comprises 15 residues. Trimming shortened V by 4 bases and J by 0 bases, and 12 bases separated the two germline ends. In germline, CDR1 is SGHRS, CDR2 YFSETQ. The CDR3 spells CASSPLQYSTDTQYF. The CDR3, as DNA: TGCGCCAGCAGCCCCTTGCAGTATAGCACAGATACGCAGTATTTT.

The rearrangement uses TRBV5-1 and TRBJ2-3; D not resolved. The V gene's germline CDR1 is SGHRS and CDR2 YFSETQ. The CDR3 consists of 14 residues. Trimming stripped 0 bases from V and 1 base from J, with 6 bases between. The CDR3 here is CASSLGRGTDTQYF. The CDR3 bases are TGCGCCAGCAGCTTGGGCCGGGGCACAGATACGCAGTATTTT. The full variable domain, in which reference TRBV5-1 and TRBJ2-3 provide the parts outside the CDR3, is KAGVTQTPRYLIKTRGQQVTLSCSPISGHRSVSWYQQTPGQGLQFLFEYFSETQRNKGNFPGRFSGRQFSNSRSEMNVSTLELGDSALYLCASSLGRGTDTQYFGPGTRLTVL.

This sequence joins TRBV28 and TRBJ2-2, with D possibly TRBD2 on 5 matching bases. In germline, CDR1 is MDHEN, CDR2 SYDVKM. The CDR3 spans 13 residues. Trimming shortened V by 11 bases and J by 0 bases, and 10 bases separated the two germline ends. The CDR3 protein is CAGSGANTGELFF. CDR3 nucleotide sequence: TGTGCCGGAAGCGGCGCGAACACCGGGGAGCTGTTTTTT. Full variable domain (rest looked up from reference TRBV28 and TRBJ2-2): DVKVTQSSRYLVKRTGEKVFLECVQDMDHENMFWYRQDPGLGLRLIYFSYDVKMKEKGDIPEGYSVSREKKERFSLILESASTNQTSMYLCAGSGANTGELFFGEGSRLTVL.

The V gene is TRBV15, the J gene TRBJ2-3, with TRBD2 matching 11 bases. This CDR3 is built from 17 residues. V lost 1 base, J lost 3 bases, and 6 bases stayed unmatched. Germline assignment: CDR1 LNHNV and CDR2 YYDKDF (reference sequence). CDR3 nucleotides: TGTGCCACCAGCAGAGCGGGACTAGCGGAGGAAACAGATACGCAGTATTTT. This sequence encodes CATSRAGLAEETDTQYF.

This clone has a handful of counts. The rearrangement links TRBV7-2 to TRBJ2-1; D uncertain. The germline CDR1 and CDR2 sequences are SGHTA and FQGNSA. The CDR3 sequence is 14 residues long. V lost 5 bases and J lost 0, with 8 bases in between. The DNA of the CDR3 is TGTGCCAGCAGCCCGCCGAGCTCCTACAATGAGCAGTTCTTC. Its protein product is CASSPPSSYNEQFF.

CDR3 DNA: TGTGCCAGCAGCTTAGGGGCAGTGGCATCCTACGAGCAGTACTTC. This sequence encodes CASSLGAVASYEQYF. The chain combines TRBV7-9 with TRBJ2-7; no reliable D call. This CDR3 spans 15 amino acids. Deletions cut 1 base from V and 1 base from J, with 11 bases between. CDR1 is SEHNR, CDR2 FQNEAQ, per germline (reference sequence).

V is TRBV19 and J is TRBJ1-2; TRBD1 aligns across 8 bases. Germline lookup yields CDR1 LNHDA and CDR2 SQIVND (reference sequence). The CDR3 has 15 amino acids. The V and J ends lost 5 bases and 4 bases, in that order; junction bases with no gene match: 9. CDR3 coding DNA: TGTGCCAGTAGTCTTCACCGGACAGGGACCTATGGCTACACCTTC. Amino acid sequence: CASSLHRTGTYGYTF.

The chain carries TRBV7-6 and TRBJ2-6; TRBD1 matches at 7 bases. The germline CDR1 and CDR2 sequences are SGHVS and FNYEAQ. The CDR3 is made up of 16 amino acids. V trimming: 2 bases; J trimming: 2 bases; junction bases outside the gene matches: 3. CDR3 nucleotides: TGTGCCAGCAGCTTACGAGGGGGCGCTGGGGCCAACGTCCTGACTTTC. Protein product: CASSLRGGAGANVLTF.